The present TCR beta chain was sequenced within a study of T cells in Graves' hyperthyroidism and ophthalmopathy. Notes on the study in general: A model built on 13 V-J features separated ophthalmopathy from stable hyperthyroidism.

Amplified TCR beta CDR3 regions derived from RNA transcripts. The TCR CDR3 was amplified in a first-round RT-PCR using the HTBI primer set. TCRdb ran MiXCR on the multiplex PCR reads and lists one entry per CDR3 protein. The sample contains roughly 840,000 distinct CDR3 sequences, more than 30% of which appear only once. No progression to ophthalmopathy during 18 months of follow-up defined stable disease. Uncontrolled infection, other autoimmune disease, pregnancy or lactation led to exclusion. Source material for PBMCs was over 7.5 ml fresh peripheral blood. This clonotype was counted many times. Its specificity is not known. The sequence came from a man between 18 and 35 years old with Graves' hyperthyroidism. Input material: blood.

The CDR3 bases are TGTGCCATCAGTCCAACTACCTACACCGGGGAGCTGTTTTTT. Protein product: CAISPTTYTGELFF. The chain recombines TRBV10-3 with TRBJ2-2; D remains ambiguous. The CDR3 totals 14 residues. Germline loops: CDR1 ENHRY, CDR2 SYGVKD. V lost 5 bases to trimming and J lost 3 bases, with 10 bases between them.